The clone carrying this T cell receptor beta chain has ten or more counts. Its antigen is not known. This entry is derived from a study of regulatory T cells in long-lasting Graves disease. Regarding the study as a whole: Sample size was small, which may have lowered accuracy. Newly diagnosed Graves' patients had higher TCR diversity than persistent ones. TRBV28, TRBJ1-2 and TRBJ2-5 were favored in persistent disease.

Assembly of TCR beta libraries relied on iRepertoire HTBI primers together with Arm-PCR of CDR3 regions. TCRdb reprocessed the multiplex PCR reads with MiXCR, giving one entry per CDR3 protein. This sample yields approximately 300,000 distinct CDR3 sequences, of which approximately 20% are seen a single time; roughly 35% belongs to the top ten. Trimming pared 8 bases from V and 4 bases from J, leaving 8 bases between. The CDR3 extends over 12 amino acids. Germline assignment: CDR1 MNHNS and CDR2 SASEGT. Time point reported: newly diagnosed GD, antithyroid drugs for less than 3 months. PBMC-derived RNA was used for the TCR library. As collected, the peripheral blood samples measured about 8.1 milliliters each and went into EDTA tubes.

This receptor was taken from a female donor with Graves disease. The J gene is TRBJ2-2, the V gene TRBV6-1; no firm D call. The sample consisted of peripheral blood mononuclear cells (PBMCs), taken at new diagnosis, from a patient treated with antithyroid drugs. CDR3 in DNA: TGTGCCAGCTCACAGCCCACCGGGGAGCTGTTTTTT. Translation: CASSQPTGELFF.